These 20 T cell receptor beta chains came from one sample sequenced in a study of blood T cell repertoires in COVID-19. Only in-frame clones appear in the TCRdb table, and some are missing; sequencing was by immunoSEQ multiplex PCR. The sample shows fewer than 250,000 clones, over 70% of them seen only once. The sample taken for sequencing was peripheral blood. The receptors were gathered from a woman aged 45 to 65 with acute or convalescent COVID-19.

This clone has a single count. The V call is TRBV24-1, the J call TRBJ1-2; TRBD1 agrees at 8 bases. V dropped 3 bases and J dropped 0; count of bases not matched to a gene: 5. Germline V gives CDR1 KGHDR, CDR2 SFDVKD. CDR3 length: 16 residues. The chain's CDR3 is CATSDPGQGANYGYTF. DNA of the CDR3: TGTGCCACCAGTGATCCCGGACAGGGAGCTAACTATGGCTACACCTTC.

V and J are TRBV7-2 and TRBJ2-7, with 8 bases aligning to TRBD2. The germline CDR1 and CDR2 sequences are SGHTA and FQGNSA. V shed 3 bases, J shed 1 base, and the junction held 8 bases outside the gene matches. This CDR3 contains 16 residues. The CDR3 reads CASSFQAGARSYEQYF. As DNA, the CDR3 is TGTGCCAGCAGCTTTCAAGCGGGAGCTCGTTCCTACGAGCAGTACTTC. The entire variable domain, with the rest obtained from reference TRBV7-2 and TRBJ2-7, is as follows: GAGVSQSPSNKVTEKGKDVELRCDPISGHTALYWYRQSLGQGLEFLIYFQGNSAPDKSGLPSDRFSAERTGGSVSTLTIQRTQQEDSAVYLCASSFQAGARSYEQYFGPGTRLTVT.

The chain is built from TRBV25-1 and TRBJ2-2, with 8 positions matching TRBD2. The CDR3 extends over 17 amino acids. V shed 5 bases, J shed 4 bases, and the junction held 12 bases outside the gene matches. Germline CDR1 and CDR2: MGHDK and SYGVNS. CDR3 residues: CASSSPETSVITGELFF. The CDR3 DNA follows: TGTGCCAGCAGTTCCCCCGAGACTAGCGTGATCACCGGGGAGCTGTTTTTT.

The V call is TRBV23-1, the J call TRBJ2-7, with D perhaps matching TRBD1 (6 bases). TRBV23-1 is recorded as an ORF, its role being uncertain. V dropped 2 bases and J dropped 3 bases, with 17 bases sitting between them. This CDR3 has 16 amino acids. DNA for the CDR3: TGCGCCAGCAGTCAACTCCCGGGACAAGGAGACTACGAGCAGTACTTC. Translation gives CASSQLPGQGDYEQYF.

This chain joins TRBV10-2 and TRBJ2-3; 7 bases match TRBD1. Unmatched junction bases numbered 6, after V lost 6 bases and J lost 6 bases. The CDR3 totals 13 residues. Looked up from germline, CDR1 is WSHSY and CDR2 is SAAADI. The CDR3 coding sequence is TGCGCCAGCAGGGTAGGGGGCCGTGATACGCAGTATTTT. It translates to CASRVGGRDTQYF.

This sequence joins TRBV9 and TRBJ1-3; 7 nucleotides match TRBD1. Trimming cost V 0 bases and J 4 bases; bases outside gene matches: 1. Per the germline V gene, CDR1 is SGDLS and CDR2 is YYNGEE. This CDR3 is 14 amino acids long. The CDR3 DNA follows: TGTGCCAGCAGCGTAGAGGACAGGGGAAACACCATATATTTT. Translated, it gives CASSVEDRGNTIYF. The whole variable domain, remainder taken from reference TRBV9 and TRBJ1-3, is DSGVTQTPKHLITATGQRVTLRCSPRSGDLSVYWYQQSLDQGLQFLIQYYNGEERAKGNILERFSAQQFPDLHSELNLSSLELGDSALYFCASSVEDRGNTIYFGEGSWLTVV.

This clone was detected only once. CDR3 coding DNA: TGCAGTGCTAATGACGTTGATCTTAGCACTAACTATGGCTACACCTTC. Protein: CSANDVDLSTNYGYTF. The gene calls are TRBV20-1 and TRBJ1-2; no definite D call. Germline CDR1 and CDR2: DFQATT and SNEGSKA (reference sequence). The ends were cut back, 4 bases at V and 0 bases at J, with 18 bases in the middle. This CDR3 comprises 16 residues.

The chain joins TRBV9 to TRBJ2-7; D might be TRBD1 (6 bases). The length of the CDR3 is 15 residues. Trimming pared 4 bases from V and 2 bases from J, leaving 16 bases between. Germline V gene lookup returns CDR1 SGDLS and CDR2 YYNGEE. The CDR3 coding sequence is TGTGCCAGCAGCCCCGAGGGGGAGTTAACCTACGAGCAGTACTTC. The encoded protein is CASSPEGELTYEQYF.

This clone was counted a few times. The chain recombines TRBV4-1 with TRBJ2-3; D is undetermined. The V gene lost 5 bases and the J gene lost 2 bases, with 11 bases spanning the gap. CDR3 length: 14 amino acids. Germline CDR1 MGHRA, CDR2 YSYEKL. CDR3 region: CASSSLGPTDTQYF. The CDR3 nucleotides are TGCGCCAGCAGCTCCCTAGGCCCCACAGATACGCAGTATTTT.

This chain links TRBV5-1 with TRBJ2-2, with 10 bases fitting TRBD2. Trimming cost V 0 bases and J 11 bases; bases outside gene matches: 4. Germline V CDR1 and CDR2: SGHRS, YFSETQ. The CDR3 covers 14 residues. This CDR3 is CASSLAVAGGELFF. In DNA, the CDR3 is TGCGCCAGCAGCTTGGCCGTAGCGGGAGGAGAGCTGTTTTTT.

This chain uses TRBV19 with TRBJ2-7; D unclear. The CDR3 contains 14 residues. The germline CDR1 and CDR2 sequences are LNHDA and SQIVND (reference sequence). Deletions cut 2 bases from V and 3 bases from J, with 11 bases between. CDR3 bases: TGTGCCAGTAGTATACTTCCAGGCGACTACGAGCAGTACTTC. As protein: CASSILPGDYEQYF. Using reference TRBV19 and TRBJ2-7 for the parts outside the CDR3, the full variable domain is DGGITQSPKYLFRKEGQNVTLSCEQNLNHDAMYWYRQDPGQGLRLIYYSQIVNDFQKGDIAEGYSVSREKKESFPLTVTSAQKNPTAFYLCASSILPGDYEQYFGPGTRLTVT.

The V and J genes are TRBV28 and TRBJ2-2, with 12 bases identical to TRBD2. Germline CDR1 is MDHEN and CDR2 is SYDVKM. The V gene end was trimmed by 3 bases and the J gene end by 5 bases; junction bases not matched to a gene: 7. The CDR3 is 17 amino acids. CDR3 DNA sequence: TGTGCCAGCAGTTTCTTGGGACTAGCGGGTCGTACCGGGGAGCTGTTTTTT. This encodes CASSFLGLAGRTGELFF.

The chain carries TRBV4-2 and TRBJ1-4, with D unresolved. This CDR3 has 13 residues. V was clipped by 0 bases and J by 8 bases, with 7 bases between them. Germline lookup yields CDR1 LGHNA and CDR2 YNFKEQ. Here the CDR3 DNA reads TGTGCCAGCAGCCAAGATCAGAGGGAAAAACTGTTTTTT. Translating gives CASSQDQREKLFF.

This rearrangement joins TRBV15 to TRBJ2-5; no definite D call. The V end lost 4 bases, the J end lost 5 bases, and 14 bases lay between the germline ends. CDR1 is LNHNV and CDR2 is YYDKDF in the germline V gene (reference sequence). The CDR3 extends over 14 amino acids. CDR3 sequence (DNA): TGTGCCACCAGCAAAACCAATCCTCGGGAGACCCAGTACTTC. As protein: CATSKTNPRETQYF.

The chain's CDR3 is CASSGGTLSYEQYF. In DNA, the CDR3 is TGTGCCAGCAGCGGGGGGACCCTCTCCTACGAGCAGTACTTC. The chain links TRBV11-2 to TRBJ2-7, with D possibly being TRBD2 (6 bases). V was clipped by 5 bases and J by 0 bases, with 11 bases between them. The CDR3 runs 14 residues. Germline V gene data show CDR1 as SGHAT and CDR2 as FQNNGV.

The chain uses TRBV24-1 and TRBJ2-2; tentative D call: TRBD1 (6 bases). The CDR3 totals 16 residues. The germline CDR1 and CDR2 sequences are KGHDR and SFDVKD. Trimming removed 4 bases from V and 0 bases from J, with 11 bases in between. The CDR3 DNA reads TGTGCCACCAGTGACCGGGACACCGCGAACACCGGGGAGCTGTTTTTT. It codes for CATSDRDTANTGELFF.

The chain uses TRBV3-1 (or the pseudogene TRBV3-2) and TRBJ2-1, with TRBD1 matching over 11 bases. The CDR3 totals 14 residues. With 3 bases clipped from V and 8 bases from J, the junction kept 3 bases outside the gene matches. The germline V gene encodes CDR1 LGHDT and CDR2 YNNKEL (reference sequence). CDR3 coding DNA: TGTGCCAGCAGCCATCGGACAGGGGGCGATGAGCAGTTCTTC. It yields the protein CASSHRTGGDEQFF.

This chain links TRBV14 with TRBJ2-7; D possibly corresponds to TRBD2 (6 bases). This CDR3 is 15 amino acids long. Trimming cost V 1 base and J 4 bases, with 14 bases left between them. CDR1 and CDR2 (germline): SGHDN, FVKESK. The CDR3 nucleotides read TGTGCCAGCAGCCAAGGGGGGACTGTCACTTACGAGCAGTACTTC. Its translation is CASSQGGTVTYEQYF.

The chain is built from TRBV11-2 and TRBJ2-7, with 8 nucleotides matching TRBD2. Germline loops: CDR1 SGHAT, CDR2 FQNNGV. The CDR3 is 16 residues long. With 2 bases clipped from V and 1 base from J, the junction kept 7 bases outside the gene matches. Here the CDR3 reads CASSLPWASGSYEQYF. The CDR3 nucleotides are TGTGCCAGCAGCTTACCCTGGGCTAGCGGGTCCTACGAGCAGTACTTC. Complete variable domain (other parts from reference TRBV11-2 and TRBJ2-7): EAGVAQSPRYKIIEKRQSVAFWCNPISGHATLYWYQQILGQGPKLLIQFQNNGVVDDSQLPKDRFSAERLKGVDSTLKIQPAKLEDSAVYLCASSLPWASGSYEQYFGPGTRLTVT.

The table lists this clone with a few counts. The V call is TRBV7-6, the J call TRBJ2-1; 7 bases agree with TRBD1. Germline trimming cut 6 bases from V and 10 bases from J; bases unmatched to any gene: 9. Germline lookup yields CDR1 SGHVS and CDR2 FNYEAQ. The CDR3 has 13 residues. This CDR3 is CASSFTGVREQFF. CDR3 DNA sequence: TGTGCCAGCAGTTTCACAGGGGTCCGGGAGCAGTTCTTC. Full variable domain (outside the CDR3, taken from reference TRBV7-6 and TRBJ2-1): GAGVSQSPRYKVTKRGQDVALRCDPISGHVSLYWYRQALGQGPEFLTYFNYEAQQDKSGLPNDRFSAERPEGSISTLTIQRTEQRDSAMYRCASSFTGVREQFFGPGTRLTVL.